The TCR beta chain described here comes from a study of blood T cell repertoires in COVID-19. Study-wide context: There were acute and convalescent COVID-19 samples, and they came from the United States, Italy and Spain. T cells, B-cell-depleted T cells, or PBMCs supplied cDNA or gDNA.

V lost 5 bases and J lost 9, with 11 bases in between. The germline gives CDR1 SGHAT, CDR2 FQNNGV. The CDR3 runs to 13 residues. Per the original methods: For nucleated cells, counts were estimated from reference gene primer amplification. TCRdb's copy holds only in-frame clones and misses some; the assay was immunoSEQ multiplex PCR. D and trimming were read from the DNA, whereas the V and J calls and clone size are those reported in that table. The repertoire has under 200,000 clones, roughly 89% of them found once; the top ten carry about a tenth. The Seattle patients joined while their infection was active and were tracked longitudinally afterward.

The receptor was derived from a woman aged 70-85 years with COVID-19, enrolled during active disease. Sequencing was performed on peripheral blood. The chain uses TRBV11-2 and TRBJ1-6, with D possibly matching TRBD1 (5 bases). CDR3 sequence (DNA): TGTGCCAGCAGCCCCGCCCAGGGTTCACCCCTCCACTTT. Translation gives CASSPAQGSPLHF.